These T cell receptor beta chains were read from a single sample in a study of T cells in localized non-small cell lung cancer. The assay was immunoSEQ multiplex PCR, and TCRdb's table has in-frame clones only and misses some. The table includes 90,000 or so clones, roughly 89% detected once. The source material was peripheral blood, sampled before any cancer treatment. These receptors were taken from a man between 40 and 75 years old with stage I squamous cell lung carcinoma. The CDR3 runs from the conserved cysteine through the conserved F or W. A D gene is named only where the DNA matches it firmly. Clone size, where shown, is once, few, many, or a class for clones that have expanded.

d_call j_call v_call clone_size cdr3_nt cdr3_aa
. TRBJ1-1 TRBV6-1 . TGTGCCAGCAGTCATACAGAGAACACTGAAGCTTTCTTT CASSHTENTEAFF
. TRBJ1-6 TRBV27 once TGTGCCAGCAGTAAGGAGGGGCCACGGGGCGGCAATTCACCCCTCCACTTT CASSKEGPRGGNSPLHF
. TRBJ2-5 TRBV10-3 . TGTGCCACTTCAAAACCGGGAGTCCGCGGAGAGACCCAGTACTTC CATSKPGVRGETQYF
. TRBJ1-3 TRBV9 . TGTGCCAGCAGTGTGGGCTCTGGAAACACCATATATTTT CASSVGSGNTIYF
. TRBJ2-7 TRBV5-1 . TGCGCCAGCAGCTTGGGACAGTCGTTCTCCTACGAGCAGTACTTC CASSLGQSFSYEQYF
. TRBJ1-4 TRBV5-1 . TGCGCCAGCAGCCTACGTTCCCCGGGTTATAATGAAAAACTGTTTTTT CASSLRSPGYNEKLFF
. TRBJ1-3 TRBV18 . TGTGCCAGCTCACCACCAAAAGGGCTCGTCGGAAACACCATATATTTT CASSPPKGLVGNTIYF
. TRBJ2-1 TRBV5-6 . TGTGCCAGCAGCTTGGATCCCGCGGAGCAGTTCTTC CASSLDPAEQFF
TRBD1 TRBJ1-1 TRBV7-6 . TGTGCCAGCAGCTTTTCAGGGGGAAGGACTGAAGCTTTCTTT CASSFSGGRTEAFF
. TRBJ1-1 TRBV2 . TGTGCCAGCACCGCCGGACCCGGGGGGACTGAAGCTTTCTTT CASTAGPGGTEAFF
. TRBJ2-3 TRBV7-3 . TGTGCCAGCAGCGTGGGCAAAACAGATACGCAGTATTTT CASSVGKTDTQYF
. TRBJ1-6 TRBV4-1 . TGCGCCAGCAGCCGCCAACCCCCCCAGGGAGATGAAAATTCACCCCTCCACTTT CASSRQPPQGDENSPLHF
. TRBJ1-1 TRBV6-6 . TGTGCCAGCAGTTACCTGGCCGGGAGTGAAGCTTTCTTT CASSYLAGSEAFF
. TRBJ2-7 TRBV9 . TGTGCCAGCAGCGTAGGTGTCATTCACTCCTACGAGCAGTACTTC CASSVGVIHSYEQYF
. TRBJ1-1 TRBV5-1 . TGCGCCAGCAGCTTGGGGCAGATGCGGGCTGAAGCTTTCTTT CASSLGQMRAEAFF
. TRBJ2-1 TRBV27 . TGTGCCACCTCGGGGGTTATGCGCCATGAGCAGTTCTTC CATSGVMRHEQFF
. TRBJ1-1 TRBV5-8 . TGTGCCAGCAGCTTGGTCGTAGGGTTTAGCAGGAAAGCTTTCTTT CASSLVVGFSRKAFF
. TRBJ2-7 TRBV7-2 once TGTGCCAGCAGCCTAGGACGGGACTACGAGCAGTACTTC CASSLGRDYEQYF
. TRBJ1-2 TRBV27 . TGTGCCAGCAGTCAAGATCACCGGCGATATGGCTACACCTTC CASSQDHRRYGYTF
. TRBJ1-5 TRBV27 once TGTGCCAGCAGGGGAGGAGGCAATCAGCCCCAGCATTTT CASRGGGNQPQHF
TRBD2 TRBJ2-3 TRBV4-3 . TGCGCCAGCAGCCAGTTGGGGACTAGCGGGGGCAAAGATACGCAGTATTTT CASSQLGTSGGKDTQYF
TRBD2 TRBJ2-7 TRBV7-9 . TGTGCCAGCAGCTCTCAGGGACTAGCGGGTGGCGAGCAGTACTTC CASSSQGLAGGEQYF
. TRBJ1-2 TRBV7-6 . TGTGCCAGCAGCCCTGATCCTACAGCTAACTATGGCTACACCTTC CASSPDPTANYGYTF
. TRBJ2-3 TRBV28 once TGTGCCAGTGGAGGAGTCACAGATACGCAGTATTTT CASGGVTDTQYF
. TRBJ1-4 TRBV19 . TGTGCCAGTAGTATAGACCGGCGACAGCTTGAAAAACTGTTTTTT CASSIDRRQLEKLFF
TRBD1 TRBJ1-2 TRBV29-1 . TGCAGCGTTGTACCCTCCGGGACAGGCAGCGGCTACACCTTC CSVVPSGTGSGYTF
TRBD1 TRBJ1-4 TRBV5-4 . TGTGCCAGCAGCTTAAGGACAGGGGATGAAAAACTGTTTTTT CASSLRTGDEKLFF
TRBD1 TRBJ1-2 TRBV9 . TGTGCCAGCAGCCCCATAGGACAGGTGGGGCATGGCTACACCTTC CASSPIGQVGHGYTF
TRBD1 TRBJ2-2 TRBV7-3 . TGTGCCAGCAGCCGGGGACAGGCGAACACCGGGGAGCTGTTTTTT CASSRGQANTGELFF
. TRBJ1-4 TRBV6-1 . TGTGCCAGCAGTCCCACAGGCCCAAGGGAAAAACTGTTTTTT CASSPTGPREKLFF
TRBD1 TRBJ2-2 TRBV6-1 . TGTGCCAGCAGTGACCGACAGGGGTCGAACACCGGGGAGCTGTTTTTT CASSDRQGSNTGELFF
. TRBJ2-5 TRBV7-6 . TGTGCCAGCAGCTTTTATCAGGGACAAGAGACCCAGTACTTC CASSFYQGQETQYF
. TRBJ2-2 TRBV7-2 . TGTGCCAGCAGCTCACGACAGGCGAACACCGGGGAGCTGTTTTTT CASSSRQANTGELFF
. TRBJ1-1 TRBV2 once TGTGCCAGCGGGGGGGACAAAACATACGGAGAAGCTTTCTTT CASGGDKTYGEAFF
. TRBJ1-2 TRBV7-2 . TGTGCCAGCAGCTCCGGGACATATAACTATGGCTACACCTTC CASSSGTYNYGYTF
. TRBJ2-5 TRBV9 . TGTGCCAGCAGCATCCACTCACTAGCAGGGGAGACCCAGTACTTC CASSIHSLAGETQYF
. TRBJ1-6 TRBV11-2 once TGTGCCAGCAGCTTCGTCAGGGATAATTCACCCCTCCACTTT CASSFVRDNSPLHF
TRBD1 TRBJ1-2 TRBV19 . TGTGCCAGTAGTAAAGAGGGGGCGCACAGGGCTGGCTACACCTTC CASSKEGAHRAGYTF
. TRBJ2-2 TRBV7-6 . TGTGCCAGCAGCTTCCCACGGGACTCCGGGGAGCTGTTTTTT CASSFPRDSGELFF
. TRBJ2-7 TRBV2 once TGTGCCAGCAGTGAAGCAAGCTACGAGCAGTACTTC CASSEASYEQYF
TRBD2 TRBJ2-1 TRBV5-1 . TGCGCCAGCAGCTGGGGACTAGCGGGAGCCTACAATGAGCAGTTCTTC CASSWGLAGAYNEQFF
. TRBJ2-5 TRBV20-1 . TGCAGTGCTAGGGGGAAGGAGACCCAGTACTTC CSARGKETQYF
. TRBJ2-5 TRBV5-1 . TGCGCCAGCAGCCTCGGGCCAGTGCAGGCGGAGACCCAGTACTTC CASSLGPVQAETQYF
TRBD1 TRBJ1-1 TRBV9 . TGTGCCAGCAGCGTAGGAGGGGGCTGGAACACTGAAGCTTTCTTT CASSVGGGWNTEAFF
. TRBJ1-3 TRBV7-9 . TGTGCCAGCAGCCGTTTTGTAGAGGGAAACACCATATATTTT CASSRFVEGNTIYF
TRBD2 TRBJ2-5 TRBV5-1 . TGCGCCAGCAGCTTCGGGGGGGAGACAGAGACCCAGTACTTC CASSFGGETETQYF
. TRBJ2-2 TRBV11-3 . TGTGCCAGCAGCTCGGACGGGCCCCTTCGGACCGGGGAGCTGTTTTTT CASSSDGPLRTGELFF
. TRBJ2-3 TRBV5-4 . TGTGCCAGCAGAGGGGGGGGAGCGGTGGCCAGAGATACGCAGTATTTT CASRGGGAVARDTQYF
. TRBJ2-7 TRBV29-1 . TGCAGCGTTGGGCAGGGCAGGGCCTACGAGCAGTACTTC CSVGQGRAYEQYF